Only a few counts were recorded for the clone carrying this TCR beta chain. This record belongs to a study of blood T cell repertoires in COVID-19. Assay used: immunoSEQ multiplex PCR; TCRdb lists only in-frame clones, some missing. Among about 230,000 clones listed, approximately 80% were seen once. With 6 bases removed from V and 5 bases from J, the gap between germline ends came to 4 bases. Germline V gene sequence: CDR1 MDHEN, CDR2 SYDVKM. The CDR3 length is 10 residues. The source is a woman aged 50 to 65 with acute or convalescent COVID-19. This sequence joins TRBV28 and TRBJ2-5; D uncertain. The sequenced sample was peripheral blood. The CDR3 DNA sequence: TGTGCCAGCAGGTCGGAGACCCAGTACTTC. Its translation: CASRSETQYF. Using reference TRBV28 and TRBJ2-5 for the parts outside the CDR3, the full variable domain is DVKVTQSSRYLVKRTGEKVFLECVQDMDHENMFWYRQDPGLGLRLIYFSYDVKMKEKGDIPEGYSVSREKKERFSLILESASTNQTSMYLCASRSETQYFGPGTRLLVL.